One sample yielded the 22 T cell receptor beta chains listed below, sequenced in a study of blood T cell repertoires in COVID-19. Data came from immunoSEQ multiplex PCR; TCRdb stores just in-frame clones and leaves some out. This table has about 400,000 clones, 85% to 90% appearing once. What was sequenced was PBMCs or T cells enriched from blood (not recorded which). These receptors were obtained from a woman in her thirties who had recovered from COVID-19.

Worth noting for this clone: A clone one base away is much larger, so this may be a read error. The chain uses TRBV28 and TRBJ1-1; possibly TRBD1 for D (5 bases). V lost 7 bases, J lost 5 bases, and 11 bases lay in between. CDR3 size: 12 residues. Per the germline V gene, CDR1 is MDHEN and CDR2 is SYDVKM. The CDR3 bases are TGTGCCAGCACCTTCGGGGGGACTGAAGCTTTCTTT. Translation gives CASTFGGTEAFF.

The gene calls are TRBV9 and TRBJ2-7; no clear D. CDR3 length: 15 amino acids. From germline, CDR1 is SGDLS and CDR2 YYNGEE. The V end was cut by 8 bases, the J end by 2 bases, with 20 bases between. This chain's CDR3 is CARHLPTRRPYEQYF. CDR3 in DNA: TGTGCCAGGCACCTACCGACTCGGCGCCCCTACGAGCAGTACTTC.

V usage is TRBV19 and J usage is TRBJ1-5; TRBD1 aligns across 9 bases. Germline trimming cut 5 bases from V and 4 bases from J; bases unmatched to any gene: 6. The CDR3 contains 15 residues. From germline, CDR1 is LNHDA and CDR2 SQIVND (reference sequence). The CDR3 bases are TGTGCCAGTAGTTCCCCACAGGGGGCGAATCAGCCCCAGCATTTT. Its translation is CASSSPQGANQPQHF.

This chain uses TRBV18 with TRBJ1-1; D gene ambiguous. CDR3 size: 13 residues. Trimming removed 3 bases from V and 1 base from J, with 6 bases in between. Germline CDR1 is KGHSH and CDR2 is LQKENI. CDR3 bases: TGTGCCAGCTCACCGGCGGGGAACACTGAAGCTTTCTTT. Translating gives CASSPAGNTEAFF.

This chain connects TRBV19 to TRBJ1-1; 8 bases line up with TRBD1. Germline V gene data show CDR1 as LNHDA and CDR2 as SQIVND (reference sequence). The CDR3 is 13 residues long. Unmatched junction bases numbered 10, after V lost 9 bases and J lost 7 bases. CDR3 coding DNA: TGTGCCAGCGAAAAAAGGACAGGGATTGAAGCTTTCTTT. Residues: CASEKRTGIEAFF.

The chain uses TRBV7-9 and TRBJ1-1; 7 positions agree with TRBD1. The CDR3 has 14 residues. The germline V gene has CDR1 SEHNR and CDR2 FQNEAQ (reference sequence). Germline trimming cut 8 bases from V and 0 bases from J; bases unmatched to any gene: 6. CDR3 nucleotides: TGTGCCAGCCCGGGGACAGACGTGAACACTGAAGCTTTCTTT. Its protein product is CASPGTDVNTEAFF.

V is TRBV15 and J is TRBJ2-1, with a possible D match to TRBD2 (6 bases). Trimming removed 0 bases at V and 4 bases at J, with 13 bases between. Germline V gene sequence: CDR1 LNHNV, CDR2 YYDKDF (reference sequence). The CDR3 extends over 16 amino acids. As DNA, the CDR3 is TGTGCCACCAGCAGAGATGGCGGGATAGAATACAATGAGCAGTTCTTC. This encodes CATSRDGGIEYNEQFF.

The CDR3 reads CASSPDRDQPQHF. Written as DNA, the CDR3 is TGTGCCAGCAGCCCCGACAGGGATCAGCCCCAGCATTTT. This chain uses TRBV5-4 with TRBJ1-5; 7 bases are shared with TRBD1. The trim removed 4 bases at V and 5 bases at J, leaving 3 bases unmatched. This CDR3 is built from 13 residues. Germline V gene lookup returns CDR1 SGHNT and CDR2 YYREEE (reference sequence).

The gene calls are TRBV19 and TRBJ2-3; D not certain. Germline CDR1 is LNHDA and CDR2 is SQIVND (reference sequence). This CDR3 is 15 amino acids long. The V and J ends lost 3 bases and 3 bases respectively, with 13 bases between them. The CDR3 sequence: CASSIRRQTTDTQYF. The CDR3 DNA sequence: TGTGCCAGTAGTATTCGTCGGCAGACAACAGATACGCAGTATTTT. Variable domain in full (rest from reference TRBV19 and TRBJ2-3): DGGITQSPKYLFRKEGQNVTLSCEQNLNHDAMYWYRQDPGQGLRLIYYSQIVNDFQKGDIAEGYSVSREKKESFPLTVTSAQKNPTAFYLCASSIRRQTTDTQYFGPGTRLTVL.

V and J are TRBV9 and TRBJ2-6, with a tentative D call TRBD2 (6 bases). V was cut by 4 bases and J by 1 base, with 12 bases left in between. CDR3 length equals 16 residues. Germline V lookup: CDR1 SGDLS, CDR2 YYNGEE. In nucleotides, the CDR3 is TGTGCCAGCAGCAAAGGCGGGGTATCTGGGGCCAACGTCCTGACTTTC. Protein sequence: CASSKGGVSGANVLTF.

As regards this clone: This same CDR3 is encoded by further DNA sequences in the sample. DNA for the CDR3: TGTGCCAGCAGCTCCACAGGGGGAAATTCACCCCTCCACTTT. It specifies CASSSTGGNSPLHF. The rearrangement links TRBV7-9 to TRBJ1-6, with 8 bases identical to TRBD1. V lost 4 bases to trimming and J lost 7 bases; unmatched junction nucleotides: 3. This CDR3 contains 14 residues. Germline CDR1 is SEHNR and CDR2 is FQNEAQ (reference sequence). Together with reference TRBV7-9 and TRBJ1-6, the CDR3 gives the full variable domain: DTGVSQNPRHKITKRGQNVTFRCDPISEHNRLYWYRQTLGQGPEFLTYFQNEAQLEKSRLLSDRFSAERPKGSFSTLEIQRTEQGDSAMYLCASSSTGGNSPLHFGNGTRLTVT.

The genes are TRBV6-5 and TRBJ1-2; TRBD1 agrees at 8 bases. This CDR3 spans 13 amino acids. With 8 bases clipped from V and 2 bases from J, the junction kept 4 bases outside the gene matches. In germline, CDR1 is MNHEY, CDR2 SVGAGI. The CDR3 loop is CASFRTGNYGYTF. The CDR3 DNA follows: TGTGCCAGCTTTAGGACAGGGAACTATGGCTACACCTTC.

This chain links TRBV6-5 with TRBJ1-3; D not certain. The V gene's germline CDR1 is MNHEY and CDR2 SVGAGI. CDR3 size: 13 residues. Trimming took off 3 bases at V and 3 bases at J, with 6 bases between the two ends. CDR3 amino acids: CASSYGLGNTIYF. CDR3 nucleotide sequence: TGTGCCAGCAGTTATGGCCTTGGAAACACCATATATTTT.

V usage is TRBV18 and J usage is TRBJ2-1; 12 bases fit TRBD2. Germline CDR1 KGHSH, CDR2 LQKENI. V lost 0 bases to trimming and J lost 8 bases; unmatched junction nucleotides: 8. CDR3 length equals 17 residues. CDR3 sequence (DNA): TGTGCCAGCTCACCACCTCGACTAGCGGGAGTGGTGGATGAGCAGTTCTTC. It encodes CASSPPRLAGVVDEQFF.

This rearrangement joins TRBV28 to TRBJ2-5; TRBD1 matches 7 bases. The CDR3 covers 15 residues. From germline, CDR1 is MDHEN and CDR2 SYDVKM. Trimming at V came to 2 bases and at J to 4 bases, leaving 7 bases not matched to a gene. In DNA, the CDR3 is TGTGCCAGCAGTTTAATTTTAGGGGGCGTAGAGACCCAGTACTTC. It yields the protein CASSLILGGVETQYF. The complete variable domain, with remaining parts taken from reference TRBV28 and TRBJ2-5, reads DVKVTQSSRYLVKRTGEKVFLECVQDMDHENMFWYRQDPGLGLRLIYFSYDVKMKEKGDIPEGYSVSREKKERFSLILESASTNQTSMYLCASSLILGGVETQYFGPGTRLLVL.

The rearrangement links TRBV4-1 to TRBJ1-5, with 9 bases that match TRBD1. The CDR3 loop spans 15 amino acids. Losses at the gene ends were 0 bases for V and 9 bases for J; bases not matched to a gene: 6. CDR1 is MGHRA, CDR2 YSYEKL, per germline. CDR3 in DNA: TGCGCCAGCAGCCAAGATGGACAGGGGAGGTGGCCCCAGCATTTT. It translates to CASSQDGQGRWPQHF.

This sequence joins TRBV7-9 and TRBJ2-7; no clear D. Germline lookup yields CDR1 SEHNR and CDR2 FQNEAQ (reference sequence). The length of the CDR3 is 15 residues. The V and J ends lost 4 bases and 0 bases respectively, with 13 bases between them. The DNA of the CDR3 is TGTGCCAGCAGCTCCAGAGCGCTGAGCTCCTACGAGCAGTACTTC. It yields the protein CASSSRALSSYEQYF.

The gene calls are TRBV12-5 and TRBJ1-2; a weak D match, TRBD1 (5 bases). This CDR3 is 13 amino acids long. V shed 1 base and J shed 6 bases, with 9 bases lying between them. Germline CDR1 LGHNT, CDR2 FRNRAP. The CDR3 here is CASGLDKGDGYTF. The CDR3 coding sequence is TGTGCTAGTGGTTTGGACAAAGGGGATGGCTACACCTTC.

The chain links TRBV6-5 to TRBJ2-3, with D perhaps TRBD1 (6 bases). Trimming removed 6 bases at V and 1 base at J, with 11 bases between. Germline loops: CDR1 MNHEY, CDR2 SVGAGI. CDR3 length: 14 amino acids. The CDR3 protein is CASRTRTGTDTQYF. Written as DNA, the CDR3 is TGTGCCAGCAGGACGAGGACAGGCACAGATACGCAGTATTTT.

The rearrangement uses TRBV28 and TRBJ1-2; 9 positions agree with TRBD1. The CDR3 is 14 residues long. Germline V CDR1 and CDR2: MDHEN, SYDVKM. J gave up 6 bases and V 4 bases, and 6 bases lay outside the gene matches. The CDR3 protein is CASSSDRGVDGYTF. CDR3 bases: TGTGCCAGCAGTTCGGACAGGGGTGTAGATGGCTACACCTTC.

The CDR3: CASSYLLTSGSYEQYF. DNA of the CDR3: TGTGCCAGCAGTTACCTCTTGACTAGCGGGAGCTACGAGCAGTACTTC. V is TRBV6-5 and J is TRBJ2-7; the match to TRBD2 covers 12 bases. Germline V CDR1 and CDR2: MNHEY, SVGAGI. The CDR3 runs to 16 residues. Losses at the gene ends were 2 bases for V and 3 bases for J; bases not matched to a gene: 5.

J is TRBJ1-1 and V is TRBV6-2 or TRBV6-3, with D hard to call. This CDR3 is 14 amino acids long. V was pared by 2 bases and J by 5 bases, with 12 bases between. Per the germline V gene, CDR1 is MNHEY and CDR2 is SVGEGT. The CDR3 region is CASSYPQRETEAFF. For the CDR3, the DNA is TGTGCCAGCAGTTACCCCCAGAGGGAGACTGAAGCTTTCTTT.